What follows are 30 T cell receptor beta chains derived from one specimen sequenced in a study of blood T cell repertoires in COVID-19. Here immunoSEQ multiplex PCR was the method, and the copy in TCRdb shows in-frame clones only, minus some. This table has approximately 100,000 clones, 84% appearing once. Sequencing was performed on peripheral blood. These receptors originate from a human donor in a cohort sampled during active or convalescent COVID-19.

The chain employs TRBV5-1 and TRBJ1-2; D not resolved. CDR1 and CDR2 (germline): SGHRS, YFSETQ. Trimming cost V 0 bases and J 8 bases, with 11 bases left between them. The CDR3 spans 13 residues. CDR3 protein: CASSLAVVEGYTF. For the CDR3, the DNA is TGCGCCAGCAGCTTGGCCGTGGTGGAGGGCTACACCTTC.

V gene TRBV2 combines with J gene TRBJ1-5; weak D call: TRBD1 (5 bases). Trimming cost V 8 bases and J 4 bases, with 12 bases left between them. Germline V gives CDR1 SNHLY, CDR2 FYNNEI. The CDR3 totals 13 residues. CDR3 sequence: CASERTMNQPQHF. The CDR3 nucleotides are TGTGCCAGCGAACGGACAATGAATCAGCCCCAGCATTTT. Combining the CDR3 with reference TRBV2 and TRBJ1-5 gives the whole variable domain EPEVTQTPSHQVTQMGQEVILRCVPISNHLYFYWYRQILGQKVEFLVSFYNNEISEKSEIFDDQFSVERPDGSNFTLKIRSTKLEDSAMYFCASERTMNQPQHFGDGTRLSIL.

The V and J genes are TRBV10-1 and TRBJ1-5, with TRBD1 matching over 7 bases. With V trimmed by 6 bases and J by 0 bases, 5 bases remained unmatched. Germline V gene data show CDR1 as WNHNN and CDR2 as SYGVQD (reference sequence). This CDR3 spans 15 amino acids. CDR3 protein: CASRGQIYSNQPQHF. Here the CDR3 DNA reads TGCGCCAGCAGGGGACAGATCTATAGCAATCAGCCCCAGCATTTT.

The chain employs TRBV7-2 and TRBJ1-2, with a weak D call TRBD1 (5 bases). V lost 5 bases, J lost 0 bases, and 22 bases lay in between. This CDR3 is built from 18 residues. Germline lookup yields CDR1 SGHTA and CDR2 FQGNSA. The CDR3 coding sequence is TGTGCCAGCAGCCAAAGGGGCCCACAGACCGGAGCTAACTATGGCTACACCTTC. Its translation: CASSQRGPQTGANYGYTF.

This chain uses TRBV27 with TRBJ1-3, with D perhaps TRBD1 (6 bases). V lost 5 bases to trimming and J lost 4 bases, with 15 bases between them. Germline CDR1 and CDR2: MNHEY and SMNVEV (reference sequence). This CDR3 is 15 amino acids long. For the CDR3, the DNA is TGTGCCAGCAGTCCGGGCGGACAGTTCGGAAACACCATATATTTT. It codes for CASSPGGQFGNTIYF.

The rearrangement uses TRBV6-5 and TRBJ1-4, with 7 bases identical to TRBD1. V shed 8 bases, J shed 5 bases, and the junction held 8 bases outside the gene matches. The CDR3 consists of 14 residues. From germline, CDR1 is MNHEY and CDR2 SVGAGI. CDR3 in amino acids: CASGPGQANEKLFF. DNA for the CDR3: TGTGCCAGCGGCCCCGGACAGGCAAATGAAAAACTGTTTTTT.

The genes are TRBV6-1 and TRBJ2-1, with a weak D call TRBD2 (5 bases). Trimming stripped 2 bases from V and 12 bases from J, with 14 bases between. This CDR3 has 13 amino acids. CDR1 is MNHNS and CDR2 is SASEGT in the germline V gene. The CDR3 loop reads CASSERSRLAQFF. The CDR3 nucleotides are TGTGCCAGCAGTGAAAGAAGTAGGCTAGCGCAGTTCTTC.

The chain joins TRBV19 to TRBJ2-5, with TRBD1 as a possible D gene (6 bases). CDR3 length equals 14 residues. The ends were cut back, 3 bases at V and 0 bases at J, with 8 bases in the middle. Germline lookup yields CDR1 LNHDA and CDR2 SQIVND (reference sequence). CDR3 residues: CASSMGHNQETQYF. The CDR3 DNA is TGTGCCAGTAGTATGGGACATAACCAAGAGACCCAGTACTTC.

The genes are TRBV5-6 and TRBJ1-6; D call uncertain. Germline values: CDR1 SGHDT, CDR2 YYEEEE. Trimming removed 1 base from V and 5 bases from J, with 10 bases in between. The CDR3 sequence is 15 residues long. The CDR3 DNA reads TGTGCCAGCAGCTTGTTACGACTGGATAATTCACCCCTCCACTTT. Translating gives CASSLLRLDNSPLHF.

This clone was found a few times. V usage is TRBV27 and J usage is TRBJ1-4; 8 nucleotides line up with TRBD1. The CDR3 spans 14 residues. Losses at the gene ends were 6 bases for V and 6 bases for J; bases not matched to a gene: 6. The germline gives CDR1 MNHEY, CDR2 SMNVEV (reference sequence). CDR3 in amino acids: CASSKTGGHEKLFF. DNA for the CDR3: TGTGCCAGCAGCAAAACAGGGGGTCATGAAAAACTGTTTTTT.

This sequence joins TRBV11-2 and TRBJ2-2, with TRBD1 as a possible D gene (5 bases). In germline, CDR1 is SGHAT, CDR2 FQNNGV. This CDR3 spans 16 amino acids. V lost 3 bases, J lost 1 base, and 12 bases lay in between. CDR3 protein: CASSLRSGKNTGELFF. DNA of the CDR3: TGTGCCAGCAGCTTGCGGTCAGGGAAGAACACCGGGGAGCTGTTTTTT.

This CDR3 reads CAISAGQGGNQPQHF. The CDR3 DNA reads TGTGCCATCAGTGCTGGGCAGGGGGGAAATCAGCCCCAGCATTTT. The J gene is TRBJ1-5, the V gene TRBV10-3; 7 bases agree with TRBD1. Germline assignment: CDR1 ENHRY and CDR2 SYGVKD. Losses at the gene ends were 4 bases for V and 4 bases for J; bases not matched to a gene: 7. The CDR3 totals 15 residues.

The chain recombines TRBV5-1 with TRBJ2-6; TRBD1 matches at 7 bases. Trimming at V came to 4 bases and at J to 1 base, leaving 2 bases not matched to a gene. The germline V gene encodes CDR1 SGHRS and CDR2 YFSETQ. The CDR3 is 15 amino acids. DNA of the CDR3: TGCGCCAGCAGCGTGACAGGGTCTGGGGCCAACGTCCTGACTTTC. Its translation: CASSVTGSGANVLTF.

The genes are TRBV7-2 and TRBJ2-5, with 7 bases matching TRBD1. Trimming removed 3 bases from V and 3 bases from J; junction bases left unmatched: 4. This CDR3 is 14 amino acids long. Germline CDR1 and CDR2: SGHTA and FQGNSA. As DNA, the CDR3 is TGTGCCAGCAGCTTCCGGACAGGAGAAGAGACCCAGTACTTC. This translates into CASSFRTGEETQYF.

This clone was counted a few times. The V gene is TRBV6-5, the J gene TRBJ2-7; D perhaps matches TRBD2 (5 bases). Germline-derived CDR1 and CDR2 are MNHEY and SVGAGI. V was trimmed by 6 bases and J by 4 bases, leaving 16 bases between them. This CDR3 has 14 residues. Here the CDR3 DNA reads TGTGCCAGCAGCCCCGCGCGGGCGTTATACGAGCAGTACTTC. Residues: CASSPARALYEQYF.

The chain combines TRBV7-2 with TRBJ2-1, with 11 positions matching TRBD2. The CDR3 has 15 amino acids. Germline CDR1 and CDR2: SGHTA and FQGNSA. The V gene end was trimmed by 3 bases and the J gene end by 7 bases; junction bases not matched to a gene: 5. CDR3 nucleotide sequence: TGTGCCAGCAGCTTTAGCGGGGGGGCCAGGAATGAGCAGTTCTTC. It encodes CASSFSGGARNEQFF.

V and J are TRBV18 and TRBJ1-4; TRBD1 matches at 8 bases. Germline V gene sequence: CDR1 KGHSH, CDR2 LQKENI. V was clipped by 6 bases and J by 7 bases; unmatched bases: 7. The CDR3 is 14 amino acids. The CDR3 reads CASSQGAAGEKLFF. The CDR3 nucleotides are TGTGCCAGCTCCCAGGGGGCAGCAGGTGAAAAACTGTTTTTT. The full variable domain, with the rest looked up from reference TRBV18 and TRBJ1-4, is NAGVMQNPRHLVRRRGQEARLRCSPMKGHSHVYWYRQLPEEGLKFMVYLQKENIIDESGMPKERFSAEFPKEGPSILRIQQVVRGDSAAYFCASSQGAAGEKLFFGSGTQLSVL.

The rearrangement uses TRBV5-5 and TRBJ2-6; D uncertain. The germline gives CDR1 SGHKS, CDR2 YYEKEE (reference sequence). Trimming took off 1 base at V and 0 bases at J, with 11 bases between the two ends. This CDR3 has 17 residues. CDR3 amino acids: CASSLRLLPSGANVLTF. CDR3 DNA: TGTGCCAGCAGCTTGAGACTTCTCCCCTCTGGGGCCAACGTCCTGACTTTC.

The rearrangement uses TRBV13 and TRBJ2-5; no firm D call. V was trimmed by 5 bases and J by 2 bases, leaving 6 bases between them. This CDR3 is 12 amino acids long. Per the germline V gene, CDR1 is PRHDT and CDR2 is FYEKMQ (reference sequence). The CDR3 DNA is TGTGCCAGCAGCGTTACACAAGAGACCCAGTACTTC. Translation gives CASSVTQETQYF.

The V call is TRBV10-2, the J call TRBJ2-3; 8 bases match TRBD2. The CDR3 has 17 residues. CDR1 is WSHSY and CDR2 is SAAADI in the germline V gene. V lost 0 bases and J lost 0; bases outside the gene matches: 5. The CDR3 DNA follows: TGCGCCAGCAGTGAGTCGCCGGGGGGGCCGAGCACAGATACGCAGTATTTT. Its translation: CASSESPGGPSTDTQYF.

The chain couples TRBV24-1 to TRBJ2-5, with 9 bases matching TRBD2. Losses at the gene ends were 6 bases for V and 2 bases for J; bases not matched to a gene: 6. Germline V gene sequence: CDR1 KGHDR, CDR2 SFDVKD. The CDR3 totals 15 residues. CDR3 region: CATSLIAGGQETQYF. CDR3 DNA sequence: TGTGCCACCAGTTTAATTGCGGGGGGGCAAGAGACCCAGTACTTC.

This chain links TRBV29-1 with TRBJ1-3, with D maybe TRBD1 (5 bases). Trimming shortened V by 7 bases and J by 10 bases, and 14 bases separated the two germline ends. In germline, CDR1 is SQVTM, CDR2 ANQGSEA. This CDR3 contains 11 residues. As DNA, the CDR3 is TGCAGCGCCGGAGCTGGGGGGACCATATATTTT. Amino acid sequence: CSAGAGGTIYF.

The genes are TRBV29-1 and TRBJ1-2; D remains ambiguous. The V gene lost 6 bases and the J gene lost 8 bases, with 10 bases spanning the gap. The CDR3 sequence is 10 residues long. Germline CDR1 reads SQVTM; CDR2 reads ANQGSEA. The CDR3 is CSVWAGGYTF. The CDR3 bases are TGCAGCGTCTGGGCGGGAGGCTACACCTTC.

The chain links TRBV30 to TRBJ1-2; 7 bases agree with TRBD1. Germline trimming cut 1 base from V and 8 bases from J; bases unmatched to any gene: 7. The CDR3 contains 13 residues. Per germline, CDR1 GTSNPN and CDR2 SVGIG (reference sequence). CDR3 sequence (DNA): TGTGCCTGGAGTGGACAGGGCGATGGGGGCTACACCTTC. Its protein product is CAWSGQGDGGYTF.

V is TRBV24-1 and J is TRBJ2-1; the match to TRBD1 covers 8 bases. V dropped 4 bases and J dropped 5; count of bases not matched to a gene: 6. The CDR3 spans 15 residues. The germline V gene has CDR1 KGHDR and CDR2 SFDVKD. The CDR3 reads CATSDAGRGHNEQFF. In DNA form, the CDR3 reads TGTGCCACCAGTGACGCCGGCAGGGGGCACAATGAGCAGTTCTTC.

The gene calls are TRBV6-2 or TRBV6-3 and TRBJ1-5; D unresolved. CDR1 and CDR2 (germline): MNHEY, SVGEGT. The CDR3 is made up of 15 amino acids. V was trimmed by 5 bases and J by 2 bases, leaving 13 bases between them. This CDR3 is CASSKEREGNQPQHF. For the CDR3, the DNA is TGTGCCAGCAGTAAGGAGCGGGAAGGCAATCAGCCCCAGCATTTT.

The chain combines TRBV18 with TRBJ1-1; 11 bases agree with TRBD1. After removal of 6 bases from V and 4 bases from J, the junction contained 1 base not matched to a gene. CDR3 size: 13 residues. Germline V gives CDR1 KGHSH, CDR2 LQKENI. The CDR3 DNA sequence: TGTGCCAGCTCCGGGACAGGGGGCACTGAAGCTTTCTTT. Translating gives CASSGTGGTEAFF.

The chain joins TRBV5-1 to TRBJ2-1; weak D call: TRBD1 (5 bases). Trimming removed 5 bases at V and 3 bases at J, with 15 bases between. CDR3 length equals 15 residues. Germline V lookup: CDR1 SGHRS, CDR2 YFSETQ. CDR3 bases: TGCGCCAGCAGTGAGGATTCCACAGGCTACAATGAGCAGTTCTTC. Protein sequence: CASSEDSTGYNEQFF.

The chain carries TRBV29-1 and TRBJ2-7; TRBD1 aligns across 8 bases. The CDR3 contains 13 residues. Germline V gives CDR1 SQVTM, CDR2 ANQGSEA. The V gene end was trimmed by 6 bases and the J gene end by 6 bases; junction bases not matched to a gene: 10. The CDR3 coding sequence is TGCAGCGTGAATAAGGACAGGGCTAGCGAGCAGTACTTC. Translated, it gives CSVNKDRASEQYF.

This clone has just one count. This chain links TRBV7-2 with TRBJ1-2; 7 bases line up with TRBD1. This CDR3 is built from 13 residues. Germline lookup yields CDR1 SGHTA and CDR2 FQGNSA. V lost 5 bases and J lost 6; bases outside the gene matches: 6. CDR3 loop: CASSPQGTDGYTF. CDR3 DNA sequence: TGTGCCAGCAGCCCCCAGGGGACAGATGGCTACACCTTC. Based on the CDR3 plus reference TRBV7-2 and TRBJ1-2, the full variable domain is GAGVSQSPSNKVTEKGKDVELRCDPISGHTALYWYRQSLGQGLEFLIYFQGNSAPDKSGLPSDRFSAERTGGSVSTLTIQRTQQEDSAVYLCASSPQGTDGYTFGSGTRLTVV.